This TCR beta chain emerged from a study of a mutant IDH1 vaccine in newly diagnosed glioma. On the study more broadly: Treated patients, averaging around 40 years, were around 62% male and roughly 38% female. Most patients had received both radiotherapy and temozolomide, the prior options being radiotherapy, temozolomide, or both. Study-level results: Seemingly, top peripheral T cell clonotype changes bore no relation to pseudoprogression.

As for time point: baseline, week 1 (first vaccination visit). The treatment was: pre-vaccination baseline after standard-of-care therapy. Profiling relied on immunoSEQ multiplex PCR, and the TCRdb table lists in-frame clones only, not all of them. This sample carries about 88,000 clones, over 75% of them seen once, and the ten largest clones take nearly 5.5%. Between the trimmed V and J ends, which lost 1 base and 4 bases, there was a span of 11 bases. Germline CDR1 reads SGHVS; CDR2 reads FQNEAQ. This CDR3 has 14 amino acids. Concerning this clone itself: Its antigen remains unknown.

The chain employs TRBV7-8 and TRBJ2-7; D is unresolved. This material consisted of PBMCs, taken from a glioma patient treated with radiotherapy, temozolomide or both. The sequence was collected from a man aged 40-50 years with glioma. Some clones in this sample may be carry-over from other donors' samples. The CDR3 DNA is TGTGCCAGCAGCTTAGGGGCTTCAGCGTACGAGCAGTACTTC. As protein: CASSLGASAYEQYF.